These 21 T cell receptor beta chains were sequenced from one sample in a study of tumor-infiltrating lymphocytes in primary liver carcinoma. Making TCR beta cDNA involved approximately 0.5 ug total RNA and a constant-region primer. TCR beta libraries came from three nested multiplex PCR rounds using slightly modified ARM-PCR. Two initial PCR rounds of around 10 cycles each paired TRBV1-TRBV30 forward primers with a C-beta reverse primer. MiXCR, applied by TCRdb to the multiplex PCR reads, yields one record per CDR3 protein. The sample records roughly 30,000 distinct CDR3 sequences, roughly 70% being singletons. Taking roughly 20-32 mg of unsorted bulk tissue, the authors co-extracted RNA and DNA. The sample comprised liver tumor tissue from sampling region 3. The subset is: tumor region T3, left-lateral pole. Receptors originate from a woman in her twenties or thirties with primary liver carcinoma and hepatitis B virus infection.

For this clonotype: The CDR3 ends on some other residue instead of the conserved phenylalanine or tryptophan, so this is likely a read error. This sequence joins TRBV6-6 and TRBJ1-6; perhaps TRBD1 as D (6 bases). This CDR3 is 14 amino acids long. CDR1 and CDR2 from the germline V gene are MNHNY and SVGAGI (reference sequence). The CDR3 here is CASSCTGMDSPLHL. The DNA for the CDR3 is TGTGCTAGCAGTTGCACAGGGATGGATTCACCCCTCCACTTG.

As regards this clonotype: A read error may be the cause here, since a much bigger clone is one base away. The chain combines TRBV11-3 with TRBJ2-1; 10 bases map to TRBD2. This CDR3 has 15 amino acids. The germline V gene has CDR1 SGHNT and CDR2 YENEEA. The CDR3 nucleotides are TGTGCCAGCAACTTAGGAACTAGCGGGAAGCTTGAGCAGTCGTTC. As protein: CASNLGTSGKLEQSF.

Note on this clonotype: A junction end diverges from the germline sequence, so it may reflect a read error. This chain links TRBV10-3 with TRBJ2-5, with no clear D. CDR1 is ENHRY and CDR2 is SYGVKD in the germline V gene. CDR3 length: 15 residues. The CDR3 coding sequence is TGTGCCATCAGTGTGTCGGCTACCAGACAAGAGACTCAGCACTTC. Translating it yields CAISVSATRQETQHF.

This clonotype was recorded many times. The chain links TRBV5-1 to TRBJ1-1; TRBD1 aligns across 7 bases. The CDR3 has 14 residues. Germline lookup yields CDR1 SGHRS and CDR2 YFSETQ. The trim removed 0 bases at V and 3 bases at J, leaving 2 bases unmatched. For the CDR3, the DNA is TGCGCCAGCAGCTTGGGACAGGGATACACTGAAGCTTTCTTT. Encoded protein: CASSLGQGYTEAFF.

Regarding this clonotype: This may stem from a read error, because a much larger clone lies one nucleotide away. The chain carries TRBV11-3 and TRBJ2-1; D unclear. The CDR3 loop spans 12 amino acids. CDR1 and CDR2 from the germline V gene are SGHNT and YENEEA. The CDR3 is CACSVGYKEQFF. The CDR3 DNA sequence: TGTGCCTGCAGTGTGGGCTACAAAGAGCAGTTCTTC.

Comment on this clonotype: The junction differs from germline at one of its ends, possibly a read error. The V and J genes are TRBV5-5 and TRBJ1-6, with D tentatively TRBD1 (5 bases). The length of the CDR3 is 14 residues. Per the germline V gene, CDR1 is SGHKS and CDR2 is YYEKEE (reference sequence). This CDR3 is CANSLDISNSPPHF. Written as DNA, the CDR3 is TGTGCCAACAGCTTGGACATCAGTAATTCACCCCCCCACTTT.

Notes on this clonotype: Germline and junction disagree at one end, which may indicate a read error. The chain has TRBV29-1 and TRBJ2-3, with D perhaps matching TRBD1 (5 bases). Germline V gene data show CDR1 as SQVTM and CDR2 as ANQGSEA. The CDR3 length is 12 residues. The CDR3 here is CNTGRITYTHYF. Written as DNA, the CDR3 is TGCAATACAGGTCGAATCACATATACGCATTATTTT.

V is TRBV6-2 or TRBV6-3 and J is TRBJ2-1; D not certain. Trimming cost V 8 bases and J 10 bases, with 15 bases left between them. This CDR3 is 12 amino acids long. Germline CDR1 reads MNHEY; CDR2 reads SVGEGT. CDR3 residues: CASGVPPREQFF. The CDR3 DNA reads as TGTGCCAGCGGAGTTCCTCCGAGAGAGCAGTTCTTC.

Concerning this clonotype itself: At one end, the junction sequence differs from germline, possibly due to a read error. The J gene is TRBJ2-3, the V gene TRBV6-6; 8 bases map to TRBD1. The CDR3 consists of 14 residues. From germline, CDR1 is MNHNY and CDR2 SVGAGI (reference sequence). The CDR3 DNA reads as TGTGCAAGCATCCGGACAGGGCCCCCAGATACGCAGTATTTT. This sequence encodes CASIRTGPPDTQYF.

In the case of this clonotype: The germline gene is not matched at one end of the junction; a read error may be the cause. This chain connects TRBV11-2 to TRBJ2-5; 9 positions agree with TRBD2. CDR1 is SGHAT and CDR2 is FQNNGV in the germline V gene. The CDR3 contains 16 residues. DNA of the CDR3: TGTGTCAGCAGCTTCCGAATCGGGACTAGCCGAGAGACCCAGTACTTC. As protein: CVSSFRIGTSRETQYF.

With respect to this clonotype: The junction does not match germline at one end; this may be a read error. The chain recombines TRBV12-3 or TRBV12-4 with TRBJ2-1; D may be TRBD2 (6 bases). CDR3 length: 15 residues. CDR3 loop: CAGRTGTCGGFEQFF. The CDR3 DNA reads TGTGCCGGCAGGACTGGGACTTGTGGGGGATTTGAGCAGTTCTTC.

Note on this clonotype: The junction does not match germline at one end; this may be a read error. V usage is TRBV5-5 and J usage is TRBJ1-6; no reliable D call. CDR1 is SGHKS, CDR2 YYEKEE, per germline (reference sequence). The CDR3 spans 14 residues. For the CDR3, the DNA is TGCGTCACCAGCTTGGACGTCAGTAATTCACCCCTCCACTTT. Its protein product is CVTSLDVSNSPLHF.

Regarding this clonotype: Being one base from a much bigger clone, this may be a read error. Given the absence of the conserved phenylalanine or tryptophan at the CDR3 end, a read error is likely. This CDR3 is CASSSYDISGSCTRETQYI. Written as DNA, the CDR3 is TGTGCCAGCAGCTCCTACGATATTAGCGGGAGTTGTACTCGGGAGACCCAGTACATC. V gene TRBV6-2 or TRBV6-3 combines with J gene TRBJ2-5; 9 positions match TRBD2. Per the germline V gene, CDR1 is MNHEY and CDR2 is SVGEGT. The CDR3 consists of 19 residues. V gave up 6 bases and J gave up 5 bases; unmatched junction bases: 22.

The chain uses TRBV28 and TRBJ2-7, with TRBD2 matching over 12 bases. There are 16 residues in the CDR3. V gave up 3 bases and J gave up 7 bases; unmatched junction bases: 10. From germline, CDR1 is MDHEN and CDR2 SYDVKM. CDR3 in amino acids: CASSFLVLAGGGEQYF. CDR3 DNA sequence: TGTGCCAGCAGTTTTTTGGTACTAGCGGGAGGTGGTGAGCAGTACTTC.

Worth noting for this clonotype: One end of the junction fails to match germline, which may point to a read error. V is TRBV11-2 and J is TRBJ2-1, with a tentative D call TRBD2 (7 bases). The CDR3 runs 16 residues. The germline V gene has CDR1 SGHAT and CDR2 FQNNGV. CDR3 loop: CASREGGTTSCNDQFF. The CDR3 nucleotides are TGTGCCAGCAGGGAGGGAGGGACAACATCCTGCAATGATCAGTTCTTC.

Concerning this clonotype itself: At one boundary the junction diverges from the germline segment, which might be a read error. This chain uses TRBV11-2 with TRBJ2-7; D may be TRBD2 (5 bases). Germline CDR1 and CDR2: SGHAT and FQNNGV. The CDR3 consists of 16 residues. CDR3 sequence: CTSSYGWRTSGSEQYF. CDR3 DNA sequence: TGTACCAGCAGCTACGGCTGGAGGACCTCGGGAAGCGAGCAGTACTTC.

Regarding this clonotype: Mismatch with germline at one junction end may stem from a read error. Here the CDR3 reads CACSLCRGEWGDDEQFF. DNA of the CDR3: TGTGCCTGCAGCTTATGTCGGGGGGAGTGGGGTGACGATGAGCAGTTCTTC. The genes are TRBV11-3 and TRBJ2-1; the match to TRBD2 covers 7 bases. This CDR3 has 17 amino acids. The germline CDR1 and CDR2 sequences are SGHNT and YENEEA. The whole variable domain, remainder taken from reference TRBV11-3 and TRBJ2-1, is EAGVVQSPRYKIIEKKQPVAFWCNPISGHNTLYWYLQNLGQGPELLIRYENEEAVDDSQLPKDRFSAERLKGVDSTLKIQPAELGDSAVYLCACSLCRGEWGDDEQFFGPGTRLTVL.

In its sample, this clonotype was seen once. At one end the junction does not follow the germline gene, possibly because of a read error. For the CDR3, the DNA is TGTGCCAGCAGCTTGGTGAGGGAGGTGAGCACTGAGGCTTTCTTT. Amino acids: CASSLVREVSTEAFF. V gene TRBV5-6 combines with J gene TRBJ1-1, with D hard to call. The CDR3 contains 15 residues. Germline lookup yields CDR1 SGHDT and CDR2 YYEEEE. The full variable domain, rest sourced from reference TRBV5-6 and TRBJ1-1, is DAGVTQSPTHLIKTRGQQVTLRCSPKSGHDTVSWYQQALGQGPQFIFQYYEEEERQRGNFPDRFSGHQFPNYSSELNVNALLLGDSALYLCASSLVREVSTEAFFGQGTRLTVV.

Worth noting for this clonotype: At one boundary the junction diverges from the germline segment, which might be a read error. The chain uses TRBV6-1 and TRBJ2-2; maybe TRBD2 (5 bases). CDR1 and CDR2 (germline): MNHNS, SASEGT. CDR3 length: 19 amino acids. In DNA form, the CDR3 reads TGTGCCAGCAGTGAAACCCTTCCCGAGGGCGCCGCAAACACAGGGGAGCTGTTTTTT. This sequence encodes CASSETLPEGAANTGELFF.

Points on this clonotype: A much larger clone differs from this one at a single base, so this may be a read error. This rearrangement joins TRBV4-2 to TRBJ2-7; 14 nucleotides agree with TRBD2. CDR3 length equals 16 residues. With 4 bases clipped from V and 3 bases from J, the junction kept 5 bases outside the gene matches. Germline CDR1 reads LGHNA; CDR2 reads YNFKEQ. The DNA of the CDR3 is TGTGCCAGCAGCCCGGGACTAGCGGGAGTTTTCTACGAGCAGTACTTC. It encodes CASSPGLAGVFYEQYF.

Many counts were recorded for this clonotype. The J gene is TRBJ2-7, the V gene TRBV4-2, with D unresolved. The CDR3 has 14 residues. The germline V and J ends were trimmed by 5 bases and 3 bases, with 14 bases remaining between them. Germline V gene sequence: CDR1 LGHNA, CDR2 YNFKEQ. CDR3 sequence (DNA): TGTGCCAGCAGCTTAGGGCCCTATGTCTACGAGCAGTACTTC. Translation gives CASSLGPYVYEQYF.